Listed below are T cell receptor beta chains from one sample, sequenced in a study of blood T cell repertoires in COVID-19. Profiled with immunoSEQ multiplex PCR; TCRdb holds only in-frame clones, not every one. The sample lists 380,000 or so clones; 88% were seen once. The sample taken for sequencing was PBMCs or T cells enriched from blood (not recorded which). Receptors were obtained from a woman in her 40s with acute COVID-19. Each CDR3 is given with its conserved first and last residue. D genes are given only for firm matches. The listing skips clone size in some rows; elsewhere it reads once, few, many or a size class.

few | TRBJ1-1 | . | 15 | TRBV5-1 | CASSFTGHSNTEAFF | TGCGCCAGCAGCTTTACGGGACATTCGAACACTGAAGCTTTCTTT
. | TRBJ2-7 | . | 16 | TRBV7-9 | CASSLAATGTRSEQYF | TGTGCCAGCAGCTTAGCGGCGACGGGAACCAGGTCCGAGCAGTACTTC
few | TRBJ1-2 | . | 13 | TRBV5-1 | CASSTSGGYGYTF | TGCGCCAGCAGCACTTCCGGAGGCTATGGCTACACCTTC
once | TRBJ1-1 | TRBD1 | 15 | TRBV6-5 | CASSSTGGLGTEAFF | TGTGCCAGCAGTTCGACAGGGGGCTTGGGAACTGAAGCTTTCTTT
. | TRBJ1-2 | . | 16 | TRBV5-6 | CASSPRGSGANYGYTF | TGTGCCAGCAGCCCGCGGGGATCGGGGGCTAACTATGGCTACACCTTC
few | TRBJ2-3 | TRBD2 | 17 | TRBV9 | CASSVGSGTSSTDTQYF | TGTGCCAGCAGCGTAGGGTCCGGGACTAGCAGCACAGATACGCAGTATTTT
few | TRBJ1-6 | TRBD1 | 15 | TRBV5-1 | CASSPGTGGRSPLHF | TGCGCCAGCAGCCCCGGGACAGGGGGCAGATCACCCCTCCACTTT
few | TRBJ2-7 | TRBD1 | 14 | TRBV19 | CASSDRDYLDEQYF | TGTGCCAGTAGCGACAGGGATTATCTGGACGAGCAGTACTTC
. | TRBJ2-5 | TRBD2 | 17 | TRBV2 | CASSKTSGGAARETQYF | TGTGCCAGCAGTAAGACTAGCGGGGGAGCCGCTCGGGAGACCCAGTACTTC
. | TRBJ1-1 | TRBD1 | 13 | TRBV30 | CAWGQGRDTEAFF | TGTGCCTGGGGACAGGGTCGGGACACTGAAGCTTTCTTT
. | TRBJ1-2 | . | 14 | TRBV3-1/TRBV3-2 | CASSHQGNDYGYTF | TGTGCCAGCAGCCATCAGGGGAACGACTATGGCTACACCTTC
. | TRBJ2-7 | . | 16 | TRBV15 | CATSSPHRERTYEQYF | TGTGCCACCAGCAGTCCACACAGGGAGAGGACCTACGAGCAGTACTTC
. | TRBJ1-2 | TRBD1 | 17 | TRBV19 | CASSNGGGTARLSGYTF | TGTGCCAGTAGTAACGGTGGGGGGACAGCCCGGCTGAGCGGCTACACCTTC
. | TRBJ2-1 | . | 13 | TRBV11-2 | CASSLLSINEQFF | TGTGCCAGCAGCTTACTTAGCATAAATGAGCAGTTCTTC
. | TRBJ1-4 | . | 14 | TRBV10-3 | CAISERGSNEKLFF | TGTGCCATCAGTGAGCGAGGGTCTAATGAAAAACTGTTTTTT
. | TRBJ1-4 | . | 17 | TRBV3-1/TRBV3-2 | CASSQDAAAATNEKLFF | TGTGCCAGCAGCCAAGATGCGGCAGCAGCAACTAATGAAAAACTGTTTTTT
. | TRBJ1-3 | TRBD1 | 15 | TRBV15 | CATSRDPTGLNTIYF | TGTGCCACCAGCAGAGATCCGACAGGGTTAAACACCATATATTTT
many | TRBJ2-7 | TRBD2 | 15 | TRBV7-8 | CASSPQAGGAYEQYF | TGTGCCAGCAGCCCCCAGGCGGGGGGGGCCTACGAGCAGTACTTC
. | TRBJ1-2 | TRBD1 | 16 | TRBV9 | CASSVIQGAFGDGYTF | TGTGCCAGCAGCGTTATACAGGGGGCGTTCGGGGATGGCTACACCTTC
. | TRBJ2-7 | TRBD1 | 14 | TRBV9 | CASSLGQGTYEQYF | TGTGCCAGCAGCTTAGGACAGGGGACTTACGAGCAGTACTTC
. | TRBJ2-2 | TRBD1 | 16 | TRBV5-1 | CASSLGAGGDTGELFF | TGCGCCAGCAGCTTGGGCGCAGGGGGCGACACCGGGGAGCTGTTTTTT
. | TRBJ2-5 | . | 15 | TRBV11-3 | CASSLGVSAEETQYF | TGTGCCAGCAGCTTAGGGGTATCGGCGGAAGAGACCCAGTACTTC
. | TRBJ2-3 | . | 15 | TRBV3-1/TRBV3-2 | CASSQERWSTDTQYF | TGTGCCAGCAGCCAAGAGCGCTGGAGCACAGATACGCAGTATTTT
. | TRBJ1-5 | . | 14 | TRBV24-1 | CATSDPGANQPQHF | TGTGCCACCAGTGATCCAGGGGCAAATCAGCCCCAGCATTTT
. | TRBJ2-3 | TRBD2 | 15 | TRBV2 | CASSPQAGITDTQYF | TGTGCCAGCAGTCCCCAAGCGGGAATCACAGATACGCAGTATTTT
. | TRBJ2-7 | TRBD1 | 14 | TRBV11-2 | CASRPTGGTYEQYF | TGTGCCAGCAGACCAACAGGGGGAACCTACGAGCAGTACTTC
. | TRBJ2-2 | . | 13 | TRBV11-2 | CASSLSVTGELFF | TGTGCCAGCAGCTTATCGGTCACCGGGGAGCTGTTTTTT
. | TRBJ2-1 | . | 15 | TRBV27 | CASSSGGGPYNEQFF | TGTGCCAGCAGTTCAGGCGGGGGCCCCTACAATGAGCAGTTCTTC
. | TRBJ1-3 | . | 14 | TRBV5-1 | CASSLIQGGNTIYF | TGCGCCAGCAGCTTAATACAGGGTGGAAACACCATATATTTT
. | TRBJ2-2 | . | 14 | TRBV2 | CASRVQMQAGELFF | TGTGCCAGCAGGGTTCAAATGCAGGCCGGGGAGCTGTTTTTT
. | TRBJ2-1 | . | 14 | TRBV29-1 | CSVGNVGSYNEQFF | TGCAGCGTTGGTAACGTCGGTAGTTACAATGAGCAGTTCTTC
. | TRBJ1-5 | TRBD1 | 14 | TRBV20-1 | CSASRTGEGQPQHF | TGCAGTGCCAGTCGGACAGGGGAGGGACAGCCCCAGCATTTT
. | TRBJ2-1 | . | 14 | TRBV21-1 | CASSKATAYNEQFF | TGTGCCAGCAGCAAAGCAACTGCCTACAATGAGCAGTTCTTC
. | TRBJ1-2 | . | 15 | TRBV23-1 | CASSHTTLRSYGYTF | TGCGCCAGCAGTCATACCACCTTGCGGAGCTATGGCTACACCTTC
many | TRBJ2-7 | . | 12 | TRBV6-5 | CASSRSPLPGYF | TGTGCCAGCAGTAGATCACCCTTGCCCGGGTACTTC
. | TRBJ1-3 | . | 12 | TRBV12-3/TRBV12-4 | CASRLGARPIYF | TGTGCCAGCAGATTAGGGGCCAGACCCATATATTTT
. | TRBJ2-5 | . | 12 | TRBV30 | CALGDLKETQYF | TGTGCCCTCGGGGACTTAAAAGAGACCCAGTACTTC
few | TRBJ2-2 | TRBD1 | 16 | TRBV5-4 | CASSRRDRASAGELFF | TGTGCCAGCAGTCGCCGGGACAGGGCTTCGGCCGGGGAGCTGTTTTTT
. | TRBJ1-5 | . | 13 | TRBV3-1/TRBV3-2 | CASSQGARQPQHF | TGTGCCAGCAGCCAGGGGGCACGACAGCCCCAGCATTTT
. | TRBJ2-1 | TRBD2 | 21 | TRBV9 | CASSEREVAGGLGLLSNEQFF | TGTGCCAGCAGCGAGAGAGAAGTAGCGGGGGGGCTGGGGTTACTGAGCAATGAGCAGTTCTTC
. | TRBJ2-2 | TRBD2 | 18 | TRBV4-2 | CASSRRTGGGGFTGELFF | TGTGCCAGCAGCCGGAGAACAGGTGGCGGGGGGTTCACCGGGGAGCTGTTTTTT
once | TRBJ1-2 | . | 15 | TRBV9 | CASTPSVGSHYGYTF | TGTGCCAGCACTCCTAGTGTAGGGAGCCACTATGGCTACACCTTC
. | TRBJ2-1 | TRBD2 | 16 | TRBV2 | CASSDSGLAVNNEQFF | TGTGCCAGCAGTGATAGTGGACTAGCGGTAAACAATGAGCAGTTCTTC
. | TRBJ1-1 | . | 12 | TRBV11-2 | CASSSRQLEAFF | TGTGCCAGCAGCTCACGACAGCTTGAAGCTTTCTTT
. | TRBJ2-1 | TRBD2 | 15 | TRBV3-1/TRBV3-2 | CASSQQAGGYNEQFF | TGTGCCAGCAGCCAACAAGCGGGGGGGTACAATGAGCAGTTCTTC